This T cell receptor beta chain was obtained from a study of blood T cells in healthy people across ages. Turning to the study itself: Capture via template switching afforded approximately one barcoded beta molecule per two T cells. Whole-study results and caveats: Age showed a roughly linear inverse relationship with TCR beta diversity per million T cells.

In this sample, this clonotype turned up a few times. Its antigen is unidentified. Sample donors were healthy Caucasian individuals that came from Russia, aged 6 to 90. At least 5.5 micrograms of total RNA were extracted per sample. The authors ran a second PCR of about 6 to 12 cycles using a sample-barcoded 5' primer and a J-beta primer mix. TCRdb re-called the 5' RACE reads with MiXCR, one entry per CDR3 protein. The sample contains 550,000 to 750,000 distinct CDR3 sequences, under 25% of which appear only once. The length of the CDR3 is 16 residues. Germline assignment: CDR1 LGHDT and CDR2 YNNKEL (reference sequence). V was pared by 3 bases and J by 3 bases, with 17 bases between.

Material: blood. This sequence was found in a man aged 65-85 years in good health. The chain links TRBV3-1 to TRBJ2-5, with a weak D call TRBD1 (6 bases). CDR3 coding DNA: TGTGCCAGCAGCCATCGCATCTTGGGGGCAGAAGAGACCCAGTACTTC. It translates to CASSHRILGAEETQYF.